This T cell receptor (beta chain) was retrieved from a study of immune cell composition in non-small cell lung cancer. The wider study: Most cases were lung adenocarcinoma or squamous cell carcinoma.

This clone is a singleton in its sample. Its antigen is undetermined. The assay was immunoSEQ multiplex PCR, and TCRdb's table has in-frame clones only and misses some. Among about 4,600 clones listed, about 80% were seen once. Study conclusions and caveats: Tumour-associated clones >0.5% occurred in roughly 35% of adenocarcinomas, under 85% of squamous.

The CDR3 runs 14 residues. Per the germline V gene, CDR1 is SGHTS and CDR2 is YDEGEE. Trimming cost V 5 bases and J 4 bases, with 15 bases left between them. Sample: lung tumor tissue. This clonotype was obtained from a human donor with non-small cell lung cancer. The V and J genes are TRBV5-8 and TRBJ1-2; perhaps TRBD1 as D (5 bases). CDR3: CASSSGFGVYGYTF. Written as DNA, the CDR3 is TGTGCCAGCAGTTCAGGGTTCGGCGTCTATGGCTACACCTTC. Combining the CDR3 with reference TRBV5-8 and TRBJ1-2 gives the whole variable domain EAGVTQSPTHLIKTRGQQATLRCSPISGHTSVYWYQQALGLGLQFLLWYDEGEERNRGNFPPRFSGRQFPNYSSELNVNALELEDSALYLCASSSGFGVYGYTFGSGTRLTVV.